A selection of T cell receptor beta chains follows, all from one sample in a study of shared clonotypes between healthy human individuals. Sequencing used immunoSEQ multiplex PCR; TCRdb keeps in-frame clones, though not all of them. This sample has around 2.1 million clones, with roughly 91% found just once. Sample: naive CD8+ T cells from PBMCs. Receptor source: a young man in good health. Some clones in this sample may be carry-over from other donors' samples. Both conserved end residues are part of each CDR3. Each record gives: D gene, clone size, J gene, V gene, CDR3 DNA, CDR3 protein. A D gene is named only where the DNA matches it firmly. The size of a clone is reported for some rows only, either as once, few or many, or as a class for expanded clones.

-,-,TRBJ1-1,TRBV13,TGTGCCAGCAGCGCGGGTAACTGGAACACTGAAGCTTTCTTT,CASSAGNWNTEAFF
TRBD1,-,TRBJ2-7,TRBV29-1,TGCAGCGTGACCGGGACAGCCACCTACGAGCAGTACTTC,CSVTGTATYEQYF
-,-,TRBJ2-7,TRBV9,TGTGCCAGCAGCGGACCTTCCTACGAGCAGTACTTC,CASSGPSYEQYF
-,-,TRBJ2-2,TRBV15,TGTGCCACCGGGGGACCGGGGGTAGGCACCGGGGAGCTGTTTTTT,CATGGPGVGTGELFF
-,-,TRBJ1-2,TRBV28,TGTGCCAGCAGTGCCACAGGGTTGAACTATGGCTACACCTTC,CASSATGLNYGYTF
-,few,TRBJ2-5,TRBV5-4,TGTGCCAGCAGCCTGGACGGAGAAGAGACCCAGTACTTC,CASSLDGEETQYF
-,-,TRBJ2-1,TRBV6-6,TGTGCCAGCAGTCAGGGTACACAGGAGCAGTTCTTC,CASSQGTQEQFF
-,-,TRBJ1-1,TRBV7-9,TGTGCCAGCAGCCCCCCCGGACAGAACACTGAAGCTTTCTTT,CASSPPGQNTEAFF
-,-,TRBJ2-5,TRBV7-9,TGTGCCAGCAGCATTACGCAGGGTGTTGGAGAGACCCAGTACTTC,CASSITQGVGETQYF
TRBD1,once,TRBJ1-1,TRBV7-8,TGTGCCAGCAGCTTAGCGAGAGACAGGGGACGAACTGAAGCTTTCTTT,CASSLARDRGRTEAFF
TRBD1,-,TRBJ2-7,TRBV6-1,TGTGCCAGCAGTCTACAGGGGGCTTTCGACGAGCAGTACTTC,CASSLQGAFDEQYF
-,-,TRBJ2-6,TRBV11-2,TGTGCCAGCAGCTTTTGGGCCTCTGGGGCCAACGTCCTGACTTTC,CASSFWASGANVLTF
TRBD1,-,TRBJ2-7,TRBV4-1,TGCGCCAGCAGCCCGGGACAGGGGGACTACGAGCAGTACTTC,CASSPGQGDYEQYF
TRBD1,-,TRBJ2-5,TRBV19,TGTGCCACTCGAGGGGGCGTGTGGGAGACCCAGTACTTC,CATRGGVWETQYF
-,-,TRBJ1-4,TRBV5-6,TGTGCCAGCAGCCGAAGCAGAGCAACTAATGAAAAACTGTTTTTT,CASSRSRATNEKLFF
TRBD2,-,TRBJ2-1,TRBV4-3,TGCGCCAGCAGCCAAGAGTTGAGACTAGCGGAATACAATGAGCAGTTCTTC,CASSQELRLAEYNEQFF
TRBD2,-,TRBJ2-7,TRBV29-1,TGCAGCGTTGTGGGTGGACTAGAAGGAAACGAGCAGTACTTC,CSVVGGLEGNEQYF
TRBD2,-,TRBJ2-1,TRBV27,TGTGCCAGCAGTAAACCACTAGCGGGGGCATTCAATGAGCAGTTCTTC,CASSKPLAGAFNEQFF
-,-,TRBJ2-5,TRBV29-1,TGCAGCGCCCCTATCGTGGGATCCCCGGGAGAGACCCAGTACTTC,CSAPIVGSPGETQYF
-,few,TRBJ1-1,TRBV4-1,TGCGCCAGCAGCCACCCCCCGACGGGAACTGAAGCTTTCTTT,CASSHPPTGTEAFF
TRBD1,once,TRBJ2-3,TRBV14,TGTGCCAGCAGCACGGACAGGGGCAAAGATACGCAGTATTTT,CASSTDRGKDTQYF
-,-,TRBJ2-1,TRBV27,TGTGCCAGCAGTTTTTCGTTTATGAATGAGCAGTTCTTC,CASSFSFMNEQFF
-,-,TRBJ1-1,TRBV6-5,TGTGCCAGCAGTTGGGGGAGGGGGAGCCCTGAAGCTTTCTTT,CASSWGRGSPEAFF
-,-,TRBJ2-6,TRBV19,TGTGCCAGTAGTATTTGGGGGTTAGGCTCTGGGGCCAACGTCCTGACTTTC,CASSIWGLGSGANVLTF
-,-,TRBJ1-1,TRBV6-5,TGTGCCAGCAGTTACTGGGGACGGCTAAACACTGAAGCTTTCTTT,CASSYWGRLNTEAFF
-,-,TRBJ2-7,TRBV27,TGTGCCAGCAGTTTGGGGGGCGGGAAGACCTACGAGCAGTACTTC,CASSLGGGKTYEQYF
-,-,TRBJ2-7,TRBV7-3,TGTGCCAGCAGCTTAACGTCGGCCCTTTTGGACGAGCAGTACTTC,CASSLTSALLDEQYF
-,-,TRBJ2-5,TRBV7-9,TGTGCCAGCAGCTTGGGGAGTCCACCGATGGAGACCCAGTACTTC,CASSLGSPPMETQYF
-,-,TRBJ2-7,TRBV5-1,TGCGCCAGCAGCTTTGACGGGGCCGAGCAGTACTTC,CASSFDGAEQYF
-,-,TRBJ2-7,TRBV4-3,TGCGCCAGCAGCCAAGGACGCGGCTACTCCTACGAGCAGTACTTC,CASSQGRGYSYEQYF
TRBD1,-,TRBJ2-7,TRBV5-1,TGCGCCAGCAGCCACGACAGGGGGCCGTCCGAGCAGTACTTC,CASSHDRGPSEQYF
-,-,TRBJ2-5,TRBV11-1,TGTGCCAGCAGCCTCGCCGGGAACTACCAAGAGACCCAGTACTTC,CASSLAGNYQETQYF
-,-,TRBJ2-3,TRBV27,TGTGCCAGCAGTTTGTCTGACAGCGGAAGCACAGATACGCAGTATTTT,CASSLSDSGSTDTQYF
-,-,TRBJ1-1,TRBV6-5,TGTGCCAGCAGCCCCGGGGAGAACACTGAAGCTTTCTTT,CASSPGENTEAFF
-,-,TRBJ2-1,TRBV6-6,TGTGCCAGCAGTTACAGAGGTGGGACCCCGGGCAATGAGCAGTTCTTC,CASSYRGGTPGNEQFF
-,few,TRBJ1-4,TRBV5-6,TGTGCCAGCAGCTTGGGAGGGGCCGGTGAAAAACTGTTTTTT,CASSLGGAGEKLFF
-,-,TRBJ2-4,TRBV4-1,TGCGCCAGCAGCCCACTGGTCCTCACCGGGCTAGCCAAAAACATTCAGTACTTC,CASSPLVLTGLAKNIQYF
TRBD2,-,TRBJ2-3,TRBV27,TGTGCCAGCAGCGCGGGGGGCAGGAGCACAGATACGCAGTATTTT,CASSAGGRSTDTQYF
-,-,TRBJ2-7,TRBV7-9,TGTGCCAGCAGCTTAACTGAGACCTACGAGCAGTACTTC,CASSLTETYEQYF
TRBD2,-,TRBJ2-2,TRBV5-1,TGCGCCAGCAGCTTGGTCGTCCTAGCGGGAGTTCCATCCACCGGGGAGCTGTTTTTT,CASSLVVLAGVPSTGELFF